The 31 T cell receptor beta chains presented below share a single source sample, sequenced in a study of post-analysis software for immune sequencing data. Study-level results: There were a handful of TRBV segments more frequent in patients than controls, and TRBV5-6, TRBV5-1 and TRBV20-1 were among them.

Carried by the TCR beta cDNA libraries were unique molecular identifiers. TCRdb reprocessed the PCR reads with MiXCR, giving one entry per CDR3 protein. The profile shows some 690,000 distinct CDR3 sequences, around 64% of them singletons. Antigens of these TCRs are unknown. Sequencing input: blood. Receptors were obtained from a girl aged 2 to 10 with multiple sclerosis.

The CDR3 here is CSARLAGGPSSYNEQFF. DNA of the CDR3: TGCAGTGCCCGACTAGCGGGGGGTCCCAGCTCCTACAATGAGCAGTTCTTC. The chain joins TRBV20-1 to TRBJ2-1; 13 bases align to TRBD2. The germline gives CDR1 DFQATT, CDR2 SNEGSKA (reference sequence). The CDR3 runs to 17 residues. Trimming at V came to 6 bases and at J to 0 bases, leaving 8 bases not matched to a gene.

CDR3 nucleotide sequence: TGCGCCAGCAGCCAAGAGGCTAGCGGGAGTTACTTCAATGAGCAGTTCTTC. Protein product: CASSQEASGSYFNEQFF. This chain joins TRBV4-1 and TRBJ2-1; 10 nucleotides line up with TRBD2. The CDR3 totals 17 residues. V was pared by 0 bases and J by 6 bases, with 8 bases of the junction left unmatched. Germline V gives CDR1 MGHRA, CDR2 YSYEKL.

This clonotype has just a few counts. V is TRBV29-1 and J is TRBJ2-1, with a weak D call TRBD1 (6 bases). Deletions cut 5 bases from V and 5 bases from J, with 22 bases between. CDR3 length: 16 residues. Germline V gene lookup returns CDR1 SQVTM and CDR2 ANQGSEA. The CDR3: CSVQGLQGVDDNEQFF. The CDR3 DNA sequence: TGCAGCGTTCAGGGCTTACAGGGAGTGGACGACAATGAGCAGTTCTTC.

This chain connects TRBV3-1 to TRBJ1-2; TRBD1 matches at 10 bases. The CDR3 spans 15 residues. The ends lost 1 base at V and 8 bases at J; junction bases unmatched: 7. Germline CDR1 LGHDT, CDR2 YNNKEL (reference sequence). The CDR3 here is CASSQAGQGVMGYTF. CDR3 bases: TGTGCCAGCAGCCAAGCAGGACAGGGGGTAATGGGCTACACCTTC.

This clonotype was seen more than once but under ten times. The chain joins TRBV4-1 to TRBJ2-3; D is possibly TRBD1 (5 bases). The V and J ends lost 4 bases and 3 bases respectively, with 11 bases between them. Germline CDR1 reads MGHRA; CDR2 reads YSYEKL. The CDR3 is 14 residues long. In DNA, the CDR3 is TGCGCCAGCAGCCCGGACATATTAACAGATACGCAGTATTTT. This encodes CASSPDILTDTQYF.

As to this clonotype: The junction differs from germline at one of its ends, possibly a read error. J is TRBJ1-6 and V is TRBV6-4; TRBD1 is a possible D gene (6 bases). Germline V gene lookup returns CDR1 MRHNA and CDR2 SNTAGT. The CDR3 consists of 14 residues. The CDR3 reads CASSVKGDNSPPHF. CDR3 nucleotides: TGTGCCAGCAGCGTCAAGGGGGATAATTCACCCCCCCACTTT.

The chain couples TRBV4-1 to TRBJ2-1, with 8 bases aligning to TRBD2. V lost 4 bases, J lost 8 bases, and 13 bases stayed unmatched. The CDR3 has 16 amino acids. Per germline, CDR1 MGHRA and CDR2 YSYEKL. CDR3 nucleotides: TGCGCCAGCAGCCTGGGGGTGGGGACTAGTTGTTATGAGCAGTTCTTC. It is translated as CASSLGVGTSCYEQFF.

This clonotype was found a few times. This chain uses TRBV4-3 with TRBJ2-1, with a weak D call TRBD2 (5 bases). The germline V gene has CDR1 LGHNA and CDR2 YSLEER. The CDR3 is made up of 15 amino acids. The ends were cut back, 1 base at V and 5 bases at J, with 12 bases in the middle. DNA of the CDR3: TGCGCCAGCAGCCAAGCCTTCGGACTTCACAATGAGCAGTTCTTC. The encoded protein is CASSQAFGLHNEQFF.

This chain links TRBV18 with TRBJ2-3; tentative D call: TRBD1 (7 bases). Germline V gene data show CDR1 as KGHSH and CDR2 as LQKENI. The CDR3 sequence is 16 residues long. Between the trimmed V and J ends, which lost 0 bases and 3 bases, there was a span of 13 bases. CDR3 in amino acids: CASSPPTAGGTDTQYF. CDR3 nucleotide sequence: TGTGCCAGCTCACCACCGACGGCAGGGGGGACAGATACGCAGTATTTT.

The rearrangement joins TRBV29-1 to TRBJ2-5, with no clear D. The V end was cut by 5 bases, the J end by 4 bases, with 8 bases between. The germline V gene has CDR1 SQVTM and CDR2 ANQGSEA. This CDR3 contains 11 residues. This chain's CDR3 is CSVWRSETQYF. CDR3 bases: TGCAGCGTTTGGCGGTCAGAGACCCAGTACTTC. The entire variable domain, with the rest obtained from reference TRBV29-1 and TRBJ2-5, is as follows: SAVISQKPSRDICQRGTSLTIQCQVDSQVTMMFWYRQQPGQSLTLIATANQGSEATYESGFVIDKFPISRPNLTFSTLTVSNMSPEDSSIYLCSVWRSETQYFGPGTRLLVL.

The chain carries TRBV21-1 and TRBJ2-3. TRBV21-1 is reported as a pseudogene. This CDR3 region has 15 residues. The CDR3 DNA reads TGTGCCAGGGCGGTAGAGTTTGCCAGAGAAGATACGCAGTATTTT. It yields the protein CARAVEFAREDTQYF.

In this sample, this clonotype turned up once. The chain employs TRBV7-3 and TRBJ2-2, with D hard to call. V was clipped by 8 bases and J by 1 base, with 11 bases between them. CDR3 length equals 14 residues. Germline lookup yields CDR1 SGHTA and CDR2 FQGTGA. CDR3 nucleotide sequence: TGTGCCAGCGGGCCATCCGTGAACACCGGGGAGCTGTTTTTT. Encoded protein: CASGPSVNTGELFF.

J is TRBJ2-1 and V is TRBV7-2, with 8 bases identical to TRBD2. Trimming cost V 6 bases and J 4 bases; bases outside gene matches: 8. The CDR3 is made up of 15 amino acids. Germline lookup yields CDR1 SGHTA and CDR2 FQGNSA. The CDR3 region is CASSLWPGGYNEQFF. The CDR3, as DNA: TGTGCCAGCAGTCTCTGGCCGGGGGGGTACAATGAGCAGTTCTTC.

This clonotype was observed a few times. V and J are TRBV12-3 or TRBV12-4 and TRBJ2-7; D remains ambiguous. This CDR3 spans 13 amino acids. V shed 2 bases and J shed 10 bases, with 15 bases lying between them. The chain's CDR3 is CASSLSFQEPQYF. In nucleotides, the CDR3 is TGTGCCAGCAGTTTATCCTTCCAGGAACCCCAGTACTTC.

The V call is TRBV5-1, the J call TRBJ2-3, with 15 bases matching TRBD2. V trimming: 4 bases; J trimming: 3 bases; junction bases outside the gene matches: 9. CDR1 and CDR2 from the germline V gene are SGHRS and YFSETQ. The CDR3 length is 18 residues. CDR3 DNA: TGCGCCAGCAGCCTTGGACTAGCGGGGGGGCGGTGGACAGATACGCAGTATTTT. This codes for CASSLGLAGGRWTDTQYF.

This chain joins TRBV7-9 and TRBJ2-6, with TRBD2 matching over 8 bases. CDR1 and CDR2 (germline): SEHNR, FQNEAQ (reference sequence). Trimming removed 1 base from V and 2 bases from J; junction bases left unmatched: 13. The CDR3 sequence is 20 residues long. The CDR3 sequence is CASSLGVLAGTSPGANVLTF. The DNA for the CDR3 is TGTGCCAGCAGCTTAGGGGTCTTAGCGGGAACTTCGCCTGGGGCCAACGTCCTGACTTTC.

The rearrangement uses TRBV20-1 and TRBJ2-4, with 16 bases fitting TRBD2. Per the germline V gene, CDR1 is DFQATT and CDR2 is SNEGSKA (reference sequence). The V gene end was trimmed by 5 bases and the J gene end by 7 bases; junction bases not matched to a gene: 8. This CDR3 has 16 residues. CDR3 region: CSAQGLAGGLENIQYF. CDR3 nucleotides: TGCAGTGCTCAGGGACTAGCGGGAGGGCTAGAGAACATTCAGTACTTC.

The chain joins TRBV5-1 to TRBJ2-3; D call uncertain. CDR1 is SGHRS and CDR2 is YFSETQ in the germline V gene. V was pared by 0 bases and J by 2 bases, with 10 bases between. This CDR3 has 15 residues. In DNA form, the CDR3 reads TGCGCCAGCAGCTTGGAGGCCAGGACCACAGATACGCAGTATTTT. Translation: CASSLEARTTDTQYF.

This clonotype occurred a few times. J is TRBJ2-1 and V is TRBV5-1, with a tentative D call TRBD2 (6 bases). V was trimmed by 3 bases and J by 5 bases, leaving 24 bases between them. Germline V lookup: CDR1 SGHRS, CDR2 YFSETQ. The CDR3 is made up of 18 amino acids. The DNA of the CDR3 is TGCGCCAGCAGCTCCCACCCTGCCGCGACTAGAGGGCACAATGAGCAGTTCTTC. Residues: CASSSHPAATRGHNEQFF.

In its sample, this clonotype was seen a few times. In DNA form, the CDR3 reads TGTGCCAGCAGTTTTCCGGGACGAGGAGAGCAGTACTTC. This encodes CASSFPGRGEQYF. The gene calls are TRBV28 and TRBJ2-7; either TRBD1 or TRBD2 may fit D (5 bases each). Germline-derived CDR1 and CDR2 are MDHEN and SYDVKM. CDR3 length equals 13 residues. With 3 bases removed from V and 7 bases from J, the gap between germline ends came to 13 bases.

The chain carries TRBV11-2 and TRBJ2-1; tentatively, D is TRBD1 (6 bases). Trimming removed 4 bases at V and 6 bases at J, with 22 bases between. This CDR3 comprises 17 residues. Germline lookup yields CDR1 SGHAT and CDR2 FQNNGV. The CDR3 sequence: CASSSPFTGSPPNEQFF. Written as DNA, the CDR3 is TGTGCCAGCAGCTCACCCTTTACAGGGAGCCCCCCCAATGAGCAGTTCTTC.

V gene TRBV20-1 combines with J gene TRBJ2-3; 10 bases are shared with TRBD2. Germline V gives CDR1 DFQATT, CDR2 SNEGSKA (reference sequence). Trimming cost V 3 bases and J 5 bases; bases outside gene matches: 5. The CDR3 spans 14 residues. CDR3 sequence: CSASPSGSRDTQYF. CDR3 sequence (DNA): TGCAGTGCTAGCCCTAGCGGGAGTAGAGATACGCAGTATTTT.

V gene TRBV5-1 combines with J gene TRBJ1-1, with 7 bases that match TRBD1. This CDR3 is 13 amino acids long. From germline, CDR1 is SGHRS and CDR2 YFSETQ. The J segment lost 7 bases and the V segment lost 4 bases, leaving 7 bases of the junction unmatched. CDR3 nucleotides: TGCGCCAGCAGCGCCCCGGGGGACAGTGAAGCTTTCTTT. Translating gives CASSAPGDSEAFF.

The rearrangement uses TRBV7-9 and TRBJ1-1; D gene unclear. The CDR3 runs 12 residues. The V end lost 8 bases, the J end lost 4 bases, and 11 bases lay between the germline ends. Germline V gene lookup returns CDR1 SEHNR and CDR2 FQNEAQ (reference sequence). CDR3 DNA: TGTGCCAGCTGCAGGAGCGGCACTGAAGCTTTCTTT. This codes for CASCRSGTEAFF.

This chain links TRBV5-1 with TRBJ2-3; D is unresolved. The CDR3 runs 16 residues. The germline V and J ends were trimmed by 0 bases and 0 bases, with 11 bases remaining between them. CDR1 SGHRS and CDR2 YFSETQ come from the germline V gene. CDR3 nucleotide sequence: TGCGCCAGCAGCTTGGAGGGCGTCCAAAGCACAGATACGCAGTATTTT. This gives the protein CASSLEGVQSTDTQYF.

A few counts support this clonotype. V gene TRBV12-3 or TRBV12-4 combines with J gene TRBJ2-7; TRBD1 might be the D (6 bases). The CDR3 extends over 15 amino acids. V lost 1 base to trimming and J lost 1 base, with 11 bases between them. CDR3 amino acids: CASSLGSGASYEQYF. The DNA for the CDR3 is TGTGCCAGCAGTTTAGGTTCAGGGGCGTCCTACGAGCAGTACTTC.

This clonotype appeared a few times. V and J are TRBV5-1 and TRBJ1-4; possibly TRBD1 for D (6 bases). Trimming took off 3 bases at V and 7 bases at J, with 16 bases between the two ends. The CDR3 is made up of 15 amino acids. The V gene's germline CDR1 is SGHRS and CDR2 YFSETQ. The CDR3 DNA is TGCGCCAGCAGCTCCAATACAGGGACGGGTGAAAAACTGTTTTTT. Its translation is CASSSNTGTGEKLFF.

The chain employs TRBV5-5 and TRBJ1-1, with no clear D. The CDR3 totals 14 residues. Trimming cost V 4 bases and J 7 bases, with 17 bases left between them. Per the germline V gene, CDR1 is SGHKS and CDR2 is YYEKEE (reference sequence). In nucleotides, the CDR3 is TGTGCCAGCAGCGGCCGGACCACCTTAAGTGAAGCTTTCTTT. It codes for CASSGRTTLSEAFF.

This chain connects TRBV29-1 to TRBJ2-7; 16 nucleotides match TRBD2. The germline V gene has CDR1 SQVTM and CDR2 ANQGSEA. There are 16 residues in the CDR3. J lost 6 bases, V lost 4 bases, and 9 bases had no gene match. CDR3 nucleotides: TGCAGCGTTGTGGGACTAGCGGGAGGGCGGTGCCGCGAGCAGTACTTC. Residues: CSVVGLAGGRCREQYF.

The chain combines TRBV19 with TRBJ2-5; 10 nucleotides match TRBD1. J gave up 2 bases and V 6 bases, and 6 bases lay outside the gene matches. Germline V gives CDR1 LNHDA, CDR2 SQIVND (reference sequence). This CDR3 has 15 amino acids. CDR3: CASRPGQGYQETQYF. Here the CDR3 DNA reads TGTGCCAGTAGGCCGGGACAGGGGTATCAAGAGACCCAGTACTTC.

This chain connects TRBV7-9 to TRBJ2-1, with 8 nucleotides matching TRBD2. V was pared by 2 bases and J by 7 bases, with 1 base of the junction left unmatched. The CDR3 is 13 amino acids. From germline, CDR1 is SEHNR and CDR2 FQNEAQ (reference sequence). The CDR3 nucleotides are TGTGCCAGCAGCTTAATAGCGGGAAATGAGCAGTTCTTC. Translating it yields CASSLIAGNEQFF.